This TCR beta chain was found in a study of blood T cell repertoires in COVID-19. Per the original methods: The assay estimated nucleated cells by amplifying reference gene primers. Assay used: immunoSEQ multiplex PCR; TCRdb lists only in-frame clones, some missing. V and J calls and clone size are those listed in that table; D and trimming were worked out from the DNA. The sample includes about 160,000 clones, more than 60% of them seen just once. The sequence came from a man between 65 and 85 years old with acute or convalescent COVID-19. The sample comprised peripheral blood.

In DNA, the CDR3 is TGTGCCAGCACAGAAGACAGGTTCTCCTACGAGCAGTACTTC. It codes for CASTEDRFSYEQYF. V gene TRBV11-3 combines with J gene TRBJ2-7; perhaps TRBD1 as D (6 bases). CDR1 is SGHNT and CDR2 is YENEEA in the germline V gene. V was shortened by 7 bases and J by 0 bases, with 13 bases between the two germline ends. The CDR3 totals 14 residues.